The clone carrying this T cell receptor beta chain has a handful of counts. No antigen is known for it. The CDR3 has 13 amino acids. Trimming removed 6 bases at V and 9 bases at J, with 14 bases between. Looked up from germline, CDR1 is SEHNR and CDR2 is FQNEAQ (reference sequence). Sequenced material consisted of expressed TCRB transcripts (all of the isolated RNA was reverse transcribed). Naive, central memory and regulatory T cell samples produced a mean of about 3.5 million reads. The repertoire was sequenced with immunoSEQ multiplex PCR; TCRdb's copy has only in-frame clones and lacks some. The table has just over 150,000 clones, roughly 11% seen once. This sample is drawn from a study of beta chain features in type 1 diabetes. Study-level findings and limits: TCRB CDR3s were moderately but significantly shorter in Type 1 diabetes patients in all four CD4+ subsets.

Purity above 95% was achieved in all sorted populations. The source is a man in his late teens or twenties in good health. Sequenced material: central memory CD4+ T cells from blood. The V and J genes are TRBV7-9 and TRBJ2-2; D possibly corresponds to TRBD1 (6 bases). The CDR3 DNA is TGTGCCAGCAGTGCTACAGGGTCTCGGGAGCTGTTTTTT. It encodes CASSATGSRELFF.